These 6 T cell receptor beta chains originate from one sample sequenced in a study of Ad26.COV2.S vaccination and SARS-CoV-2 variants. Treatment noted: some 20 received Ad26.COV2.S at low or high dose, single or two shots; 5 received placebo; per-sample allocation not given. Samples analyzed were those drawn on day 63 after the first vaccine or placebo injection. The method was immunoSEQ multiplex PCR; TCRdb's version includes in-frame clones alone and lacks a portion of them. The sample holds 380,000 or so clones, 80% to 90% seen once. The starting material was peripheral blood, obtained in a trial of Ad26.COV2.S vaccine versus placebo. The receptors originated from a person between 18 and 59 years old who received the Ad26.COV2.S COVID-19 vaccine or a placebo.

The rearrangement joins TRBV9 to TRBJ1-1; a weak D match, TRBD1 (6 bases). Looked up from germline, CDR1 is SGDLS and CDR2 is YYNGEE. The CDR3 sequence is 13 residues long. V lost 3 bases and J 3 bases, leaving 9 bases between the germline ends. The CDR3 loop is CASSDRVDTEAFF. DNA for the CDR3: TGTGCCAGCAGCGACAGGGTGGACACTGAAGCTTTCTTT. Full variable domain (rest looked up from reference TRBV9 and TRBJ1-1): DSGVTQTPKHLITATGQRVTLRCSPRSGDLSVYWYQQSLDQGLQFLIQYYNGEERAKGNILERFSAQQFPDLHSELNLSSLELGDSALYFCASSDRVDTEAFFGQGTRLTVV.

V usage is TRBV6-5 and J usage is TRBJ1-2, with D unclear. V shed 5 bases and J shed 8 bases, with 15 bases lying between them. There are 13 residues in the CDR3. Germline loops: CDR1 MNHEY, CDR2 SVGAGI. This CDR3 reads CASSTLSGWGYTF. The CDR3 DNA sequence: TGTGCCAGCAGTACCCTTAGCGGGTGGGGCTACACCTTC.

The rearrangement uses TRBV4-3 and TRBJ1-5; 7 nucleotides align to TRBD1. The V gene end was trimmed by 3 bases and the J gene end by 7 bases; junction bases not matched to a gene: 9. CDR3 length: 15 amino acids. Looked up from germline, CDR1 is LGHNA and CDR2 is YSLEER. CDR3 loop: CASSQGAGGRQPQHF. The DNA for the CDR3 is TGCGCCAGCAGCCAGGGGGCAGGGGGACGGCAGCCCCAGCATTTT.

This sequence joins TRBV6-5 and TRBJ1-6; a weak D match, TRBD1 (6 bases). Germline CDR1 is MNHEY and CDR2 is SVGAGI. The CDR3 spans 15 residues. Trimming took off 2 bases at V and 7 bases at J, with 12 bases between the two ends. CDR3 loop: CASSYGGRKNSPLHF. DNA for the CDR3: TGTGCCAGCAGTTACGGGGGGCGTAAGAATTCACCCCTCCACTTT.

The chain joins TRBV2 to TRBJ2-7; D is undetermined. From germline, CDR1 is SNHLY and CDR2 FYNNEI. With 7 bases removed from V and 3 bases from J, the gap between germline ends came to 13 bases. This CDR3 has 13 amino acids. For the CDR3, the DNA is TGTGCCAGCACCCTAAACGGAGTCTACGAGCAGTACTTC. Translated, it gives CASTLNGVYEQYF.

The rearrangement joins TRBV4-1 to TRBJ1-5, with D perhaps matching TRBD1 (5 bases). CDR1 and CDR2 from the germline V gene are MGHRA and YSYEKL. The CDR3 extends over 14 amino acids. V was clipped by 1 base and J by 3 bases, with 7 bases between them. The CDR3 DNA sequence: TGCGCCAGCAGCCAAGCAGGGTCCAATCAGCCCCAGCATTTT. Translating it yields CASSQAGSNQPQHF.